The rows below give T cell receptor beta chains drawn from one sample of a study of sequential checkpoint blockade in melanoma. The table came from immunoSEQ multiplex PCR; TCRdb's copy has only in-frame clones and leaves some out. The sample carries some 17,000 clones, about two thirds recorded once. This sample comprised CD8+ T cells sorted from blood (inferred from file names), obtained from a patient given nivolumab and ipilimumab in sequence. Source of these receptors: a human donor with melanoma. Each CDR3 is given with its conserved first and last residue. The D gene is left open where the match is weak. Size is omitted from some rows. Given values are once, few, many or a class for expanded clones.

D gene | J gene | V gene | clone size | CDR3 protein | CDR3 DNA
TRBD2 | TRBJ2-3 | TRBV11-2 | - | CASSLEGGRVDTQYF | TGTGCCAGCAGCTTAGAGGGGGGGAGGGTAGATACGCAGTATTTT
- | TRBJ1-2 | TRBV10-3 | - | CAISEPLQGTNYGYTF | TGTGCCATCAGTGAGCCCTTACAGGGTACTAACTATGGCTACACCTTC
- | TRBJ1-6 | TRBV18 | - | CASSPYVQGTDNSPLHF | TGTGCCAGCTCACCATACGTCCAGGGTACGGATAATTCACCCCTCCACTTT
- | TRBJ2-5 | TRBV7-9 | - | CASGSGLAETQYF | TGTGCCAGCGGTTCGGGTCTGGCAGAGACCCAGTACTTC
- | TRBJ1-2 | TRBV4-2 | - | CASSQDNGPGYGYTF | TGTGCCAGCAGCCAAGATAATGGTCCCGGCTATGGCTACACCTTC
TRBD1 | TRBJ2-7 | TRBV4-3 | - | CASSQGDSPSGEQYF | TGCGCCAGCAGCCAAGGGGACAGCCCGTCGGGCGAGCAGTACTTC
TRBD1 | TRBJ1-4 | TRBV4-1 | - | CASSQGYRGIDEKLFF | TGCGCCAGCAGCCAAGGATACAGGGGGATTGATGAAAAACTGTTTTTT
- | TRBJ2-3 | TRBV5-6 | - | CASSSIGDTQYF | TGTGCCAGCAGTTCTATCGGGGATACGCAGTATTTT
- | TRBJ1-1 | TRBV5-6 | - | CASSLGHGTEAFF | TGTGCCAGCAGCCTGGGGCATGGCACTGAAGCTTTCTTT
- | TRBJ2-7 | TRBV9 | - | CASSVQGGYEQYF | TGTGCCAGCAGCGTACAGGGGGGCTACGAGCAGTACTTC
TRBD1 | TRBJ1-1 | TRBV5-4 | - | CASSLVGTGFNTEAFF | TGTGCCAGCAGCTTGGTCGGGACAGGGTTTAACACTGAAGCTTTCTTT
TRBD1 | TRBJ2-3 | TRBV13 | - | CASKRGQGVGDTQYF | TGTGCCAGCAAACGAGGACAGGGGGTTGGAGATACGCAGTATTTT
- | TRBJ2-6 | TRBV6-5 | few | CASSYAEDGANVLTF | TGTGCCAGCAGTTACGCGGAGGATGGGGCCAACGTCCTGACTTTC
- | TRBJ2-1 | TRBV11-2 | - | CASSLGAGNEQFF | TGTGCCAGCAGCTTAGGCGCAGGCAATGAGCAGTTCTTC
- | TRBJ1-1 | TRBV4-1 | - | CASSQVSDGVGVNTEAFF | TGCGCCAGCAGCCAAGTCTCCGACGGGGTCGGAGTGAACACTGAAGCTTTCTTT
- | TRBJ2-6 | TRBV5-1 | - | CASSYRTAGANVLTF | TGCGCCAGCAGCTATAGGACAGCCGGGGCCAACGTCCTGACTTTC
- | TRBJ2-7 | TRBV29-1 | few | CSVEFDIRGEQYF | TGCAGCGTTGAATTTGACATCAGAGGGGAGCAGTACTTC
- | TRBJ2-3 | TRBV4-3 | - | CASSHFRADTQYF | TGCGCCAGCAGCCATTTCAGGGCAGATACGCAGTATTTT
TRBD1 | TRBJ2-1 | TRBV5-6 | - | CASSAGTGYNEQFF | TGTGCCAGCAGCGCCGGGACAGGGTACAATGAGCAGTTCTTC
- | TRBJ1-2 | TRBV9 | - | CASSLKTGGF | TGTGCCAGCAGCCTCAAGACGGGGGGGTTC
- | TRBJ2-7 | TRBV4-3 | - | CASSYNPGLYEQYF | TGCGCCAGCAGCTACAATCCGGGACTCTACGAGCAGTACTTC
- | TRBJ1-1 | TRBV19 | - | CASSGYSQDEAFF | TGTGCCAGTAGCGGATACAGCCAGGATGAAGCTTTCTTT
- | TRBJ1-1 | TRBV7-9 | - | CASRPGRGSTEAFF | TGTGCCAGCAGACCGGGTCGGGGGTCCACTGAAGCTTTCTTT
TRBD1 | TRBJ1-1 | TRBV5-4 | - | CASSPTGGSEAFF | TGTGCCAGCAGCCCGACAGGGGGCAGCGAAGCTTTCTTT
- | TRBJ1-4 | TRBV6-1 | - | CASSEHPRRASGEKLFF | TGTGCCAGCAGTGAACATCCTAGGAGGGCATCTGGCGAAAAACTGTTTTTT
TRBD2 | TRBJ2-3 | TRBV11-2 | - | CASSQERGGGASDTQYF | TGTGCCAGCAGCCAAGAGAGGGGCGGGGGGGCCTCAGATACGCAGTATTTT
- | TRBJ1-3 | TRBV15 | large | CATSRGGEYGSSGNTIYF | TGTGCCACCAGCAGAGGTGGGGAGTACGGAAGCTCTGGAAACACCATATATTTT
TRBD1 | TRBJ1-4 | TRBV7-9 | few | CASSVTGSREKLFF | TGTGCCAGCAGCGTGACAGGGAGTCGAGAAAAACTGTTTTTT
- | TRBJ2-2 | TRBV5-4 | few | CASSPPHRDFSTGELFF | TGTGCCAGCAGTCCCCCGCACAGGGATTTTTCCACCGGGGAGCTGTTTTTT
- | TRBJ1-1 | TRBV2 | - | CASSVRGLEAFF | TGTGCCAGCAGTGTTAGGGGACTGGAAGCTTTCTTT
- | TRBJ1-2 | TRBV6-5 | - | CASSSTHPTDGYTF | TGTGCCAGCAGTTCAACTCATCCGACAGATGGCTACACCTTC
- | TRBJ2-3 | TRBV15 | - | CATGRGGADTQYF | TGTGCCACCGGCAGAGGCGGGGCAGATACGCAGTATTTT
TRBD1 | TRBJ1-2 | TRBV11-2 | once | CASSSGTDNYGYTF | TGTGCCAGCAGCTCCGGGACAGATAACTATGGCTACACCTTC
- | TRBJ1-2 | TRBV19 | - | CASNQAGTANYGYTF | TGTGCCAGCAACCAAGCGGGAACGGCGAACTATGGCTACACCTTC
- | TRBJ1-1 | TRBV9 | few | CASSPWGGAMNTEAFF | TGTGCCAGCAGCCCCTGGGGGGGGGCGATGAACACTGAAGCTTTCTTT
- | TRBJ2-7 | TRBV4-1 | - | CASSQAGSYEQYF | TGCGCCAGCAGCCAAGCAGGCAGCTACGAGCAGTACTTC
TRBD2 | TRBJ2-1 | TRBV7-3 | - | CASSPDLTSGGAHEQFF | TGTGCCAGCAGCCCCGACTTGACTAGCGGGGGGGCCCATGAGCAGTTCTTC
- | TRBJ1-1 | TRBV11-2 | - | CASSLTARGFEAFF | TGTGCCAGCAGCTTAACGGCCAGGGGATTTGAAGCTTTCTTT
- | TRBJ2-7 | TRBV5-4 | few | CASSPMGASGEQYF | TGTGCCAGCAGCCCCATGGGCGCCAGCGGGGAGCAGTACTTC
TRBD1 | TRBJ1-2 | TRBV6-5 | - | CASSEAGTGFGYTF | TGTGCCAGCAGTGAGGCCGGGACAGGGTTTGGCTACACCTTC
- | TRBJ1-3 | TRBV7-9 | few | CASSFTGHSGNTIYF | TGTGCCAGCAGCTTTACGGGACACTCTGGAAACACCATATATTTT
- | TRBJ1-2 | TRBV7-5 | - | CASSLALAQGYTF | TGTGCCAGCAGCTTAGCTTTGGCCCAGGGCTACACCTTC
- | TRBJ2-2 | TRBV19 | - | CASKEGARTGELFF | TGTGCCAGTAAGGAGGGGGCGCGGACCGGGGAGCTGTTTTTT
- | TRBJ1-4 | TRBV7-9 | - | CASSSDRSPEKLFF | TGTGCCAGCAGTTCAGACAGGAGTCCTGAAAAACTGTTTTTT
TRBD2 | TRBJ2-7 | TRBV7-8 | - | CASSLTSGGEQYF | TGTGCCAGCAGCTTAACTAGCGGGGGCGAGCAGTACTTC
TRBD1 | TRBJ2-3 | TRBV5-1 | - | CASSLGQGGADTQYF | TGCGCCAGCAGCTTAGGACAGGGCGGCGCAGATACGCAGTATTTT
TRBD1 | TRBJ2-2 | TRBV28 | once | CASSTGTVGVRTGELFF | TGTGCCAGCAGTACCGGGACAGTTGGGGTTAGGACGGGGGAGCTGTTTTTT
- | TRBJ1-3 | TRBV12-2 | - | CASRFSAGIFSGNTIYF | TGTGCAAGTCGCTTTTCGGCAGGGATCTTCTCTGGAAACACCATATATTTT
TRBD1 | TRBJ1-1 | TRBV11-2 | - | CAGRDSMNTEAFF | TGTGCCGGGCGGGACAGCATGAACACTGAAGCTTTCTTT
- | TRBJ1-2 | TRBV5-4 | - | CASSLAGGIANYGYTF | TGTGCCAGCAGCTTGGCGGGGGGGATAGCTAACTATGGCTACACCTTC
- | TRBJ2-1 | TRBV2 | - | CASSTSMVGRNHEQFF | TGTGCCAGCAGTACTAGTATGGTGGGCAGGAACCATGAGCAGTTCTTC
TRBD1 | TRBJ2-5 | TRBV5-1 | - | CASQTGETQYF | TGCGCCAGCCAGACAGGGGAGACCCAGTACTTC
TRBD1 | TRBJ2-7 | TRBV4-3 | - | CASSQGDRGPYEQYF | TGCGCCAGCAGCCAAGGGGACAGGGGGCCCTACGAGCAGTACTTC